These 6 T cell receptor beta chains share one sample of origin, sequenced in a study of early T cells in non-severe SARS-CoV-2 infection (dated by TCRdb to the early 2020s). The library was obtained by 5' RACE. TCRdb names NextSeq 500 as the instrument used. TCRdb passed the public sequencing reads through fastp at Q25 and MiXCR, retaining productive beta sequences. Duplicate CDR3 protein sequences are folded into a single record with the most common DNA and genes. The sample includes some 57,000 distinct CDR3 sequences, with approximately 9.7% observed a single time. The top ten hold less than 25% of the sample. The sequencing input was whole blood. The receptors come from an adult who was a healthcare worker with PCR-confirmed SARS-CoV-2 infection or an uninfected control (not recorded which).

J is TRBJ2-7 and V is TRBV12-3 or TRBV12-4; 8 nucleotides align to TRBD2. The CDR3 runs 13 residues. The V gene end was trimmed by 5 bases and the J gene end by 2 bases; junction bases not matched to a gene: 2. CDR3 DNA sequence: TGTGCCAGCAGTCCGACTAGCGCCTACGAGCAGTACTTC. This sequence encodes CASSPTSAYEQYF.

CDR3 DNA: TGCGCCAGCAGTGGAATAAGGGAGAATGAGCAGTTCTTC. Translating gives CASSGIRENEQFF. The rearrangement joins TRBV10-2 to TRBJ2-1; possibly TRBD2 for D (5 bases). Germline V gene lookup returns CDR1 WSHSY and CDR2 SAAADI. V lost 4 bases and J lost 7, with 11 bases in between. The CDR3 contains 13 residues.

This clonotype occurred a few times. This rearrangement joins TRBV5-4 to TRBJ2-1; 7 bases are a match to TRBD1. This CDR3 has 16 residues. J gave up 0 bases and V 4 bases, and 7 bases lay outside the gene matches. Germline V lookup: CDR1 SGHNT, CDR2 YYREEE (reference sequence). The CDR3 sequence: CASSPRQGSSYNEQFF. CDR3 nucleotides: TGTGCCAGCAGCCCCCGACAGGGCAGCTCCTACAATGAGCAGTTCTTC.

This clonotype turned up a few times. The chain couples TRBV24-1 to TRBJ2-5; D unresolved. The germline CDR1 and CDR2 sequences are KGHDR and SFDVKD. CDR3 length equals 13 residues. The V end lost 4 bases, the J end lost 5 bases, and 10 bases lay between the germline ends. The CDR3 nucleotides read TGTGCCACCAGTGACCCAACCGATGAGACCCAGTACTTC. It encodes CATSDPTDETQYF.

This clonotype was detected many times. J is TRBJ1-5 and V is TRBV7-8; 7 bases line up with TRBD1. The CDR3 covers 13 residues. CDR1 and CDR2 (germline): SGHVS, FQNEAQ. The junction had 7 bases not matched to a gene; V was cut back by 5 bases and J by 9 bases. CDR3 protein: CASSKAGGRPQHF. Here the CDR3 DNA reads TGTGCCAGCAGCAAGGCAGGGGGACGGCCCCAGCATTTT.

This clonotype was observed a few times. The genes are TRBV27 and TRBJ2-5; D is possibly TRBD2 (6 bases). Germline V CDR1 and CDR2: MNHEY, SMNVEV (reference sequence). This CDR3 is built from 13 residues. Trimming cost V 4 bases and J 4 bases, with 10 bases left between them. The CDR3 region is CASSSGLLETQYF. CDR3 coding DNA: TGTGCCAGCAGTTCTGGACTACTAGAGACCCAGTACTTC.